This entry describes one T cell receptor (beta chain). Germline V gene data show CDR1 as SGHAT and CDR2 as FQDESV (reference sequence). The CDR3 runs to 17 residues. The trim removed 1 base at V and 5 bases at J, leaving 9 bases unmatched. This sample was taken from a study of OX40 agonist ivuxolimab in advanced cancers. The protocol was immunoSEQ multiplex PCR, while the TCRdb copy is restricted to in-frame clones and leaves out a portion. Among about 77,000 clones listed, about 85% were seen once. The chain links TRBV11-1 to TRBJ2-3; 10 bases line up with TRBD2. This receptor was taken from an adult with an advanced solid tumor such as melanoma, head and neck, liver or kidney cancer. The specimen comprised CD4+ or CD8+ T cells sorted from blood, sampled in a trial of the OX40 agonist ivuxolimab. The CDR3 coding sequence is TGTGCCAGCAGCTTAGTCCCTACCAGCGGGGGGGTAGATACGCAGTATTTT. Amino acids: CASSLVPTSGGVDTQYF.